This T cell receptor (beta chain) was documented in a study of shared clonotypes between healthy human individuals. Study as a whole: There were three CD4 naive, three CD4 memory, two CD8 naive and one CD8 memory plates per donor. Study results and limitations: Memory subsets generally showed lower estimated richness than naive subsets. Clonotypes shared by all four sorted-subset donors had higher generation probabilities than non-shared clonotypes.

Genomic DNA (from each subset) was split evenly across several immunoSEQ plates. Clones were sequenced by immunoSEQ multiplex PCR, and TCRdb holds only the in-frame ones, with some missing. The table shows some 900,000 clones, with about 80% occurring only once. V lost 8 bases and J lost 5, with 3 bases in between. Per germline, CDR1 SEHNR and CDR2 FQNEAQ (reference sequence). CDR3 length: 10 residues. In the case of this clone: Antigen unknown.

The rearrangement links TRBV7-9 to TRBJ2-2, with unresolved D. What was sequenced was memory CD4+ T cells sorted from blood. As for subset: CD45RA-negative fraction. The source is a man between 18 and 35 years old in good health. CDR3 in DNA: TGTGCCAGCGGAACCGGGGAGCTGTTTTTT. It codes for CASGTGELFF.